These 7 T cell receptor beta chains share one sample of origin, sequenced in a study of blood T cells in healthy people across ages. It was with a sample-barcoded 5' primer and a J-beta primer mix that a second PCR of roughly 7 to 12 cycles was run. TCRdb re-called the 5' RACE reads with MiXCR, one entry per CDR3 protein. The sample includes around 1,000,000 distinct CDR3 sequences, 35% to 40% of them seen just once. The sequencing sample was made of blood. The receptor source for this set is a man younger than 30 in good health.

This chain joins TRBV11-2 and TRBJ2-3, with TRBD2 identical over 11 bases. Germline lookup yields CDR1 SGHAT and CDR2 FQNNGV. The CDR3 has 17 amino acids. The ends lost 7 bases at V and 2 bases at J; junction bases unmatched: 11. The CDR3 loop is CASTDQGLAVNTDTQYF. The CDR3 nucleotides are TGTGCCAGCACTGATCAGGGACTAGCGGTAAACACAGATACGCAGTATTTT.

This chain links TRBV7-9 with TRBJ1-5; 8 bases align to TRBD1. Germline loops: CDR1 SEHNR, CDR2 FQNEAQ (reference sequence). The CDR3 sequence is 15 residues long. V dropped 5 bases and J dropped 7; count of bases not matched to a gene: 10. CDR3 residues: CASSDTGGNGQPQHF. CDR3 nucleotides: TGTGCCAGCAGCGATACAGGGGGGAACGGACAGCCCCAGCATTTT. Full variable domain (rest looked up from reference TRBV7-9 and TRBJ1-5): DTGVSQNPRHKITKRGQNVTFRCDPISEHNRLYWYRQTLGQGPEFLTYFQNEAQLEKSRLLSDRFSAERPKGSFSTLEIQRTEQGDSAMYLCASSDTGGNGQPQHFGDGTRLSIL.

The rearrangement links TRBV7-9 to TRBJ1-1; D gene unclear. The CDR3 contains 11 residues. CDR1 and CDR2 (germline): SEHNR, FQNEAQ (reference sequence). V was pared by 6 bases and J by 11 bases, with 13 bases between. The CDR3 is CASSTQPTAFF. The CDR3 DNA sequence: TGTGCCAGCAGTACACAACCCACGGCTTTCTTT.

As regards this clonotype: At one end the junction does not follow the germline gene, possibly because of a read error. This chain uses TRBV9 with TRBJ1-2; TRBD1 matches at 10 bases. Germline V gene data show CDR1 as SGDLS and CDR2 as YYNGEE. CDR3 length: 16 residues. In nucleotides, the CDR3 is TGTGTCAGCAGCTCAAACCCCGGGACAGGGGACTATGGCTACACCTTC. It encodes CVSSSNPGTGDYGYTF. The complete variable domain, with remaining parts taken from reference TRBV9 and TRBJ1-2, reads DSGVTQTPKHLITATGQRVTLRCSPRSGDLSVYWYQQSLDQGLQFLIQYYNGEERAKGNILERFSAQQFPDLHSELNLSSLELGDSALYFCVSSSNPGTGDYGYTFGSGTRLTVV.

CDR3 in DNA: TGTGCCAGCTCGCTCAGGGACAGTAAAACGACTAGCACAGATACGCAGTATTTT. This translates into CASSLRDSKTTSTDTQYF. The chain has TRBV18 and TRBJ2-3; the match to TRBD1 covers 7 bases. The V segment lost 6 bases and the J segment 0 bases; nucleotides outside the gene matches: 15. This CDR3 spans 18 amino acids. In germline, CDR1 is KGHSH, CDR2 LQKENI.

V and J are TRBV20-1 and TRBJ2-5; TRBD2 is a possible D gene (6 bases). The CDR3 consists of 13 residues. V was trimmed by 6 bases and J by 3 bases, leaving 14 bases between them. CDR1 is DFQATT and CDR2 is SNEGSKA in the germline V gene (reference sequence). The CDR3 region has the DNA TGCAGTGCCGACCGGGACTCAGAAGAGACCCAGTACTTC. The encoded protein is CSADRDSEETQYF.

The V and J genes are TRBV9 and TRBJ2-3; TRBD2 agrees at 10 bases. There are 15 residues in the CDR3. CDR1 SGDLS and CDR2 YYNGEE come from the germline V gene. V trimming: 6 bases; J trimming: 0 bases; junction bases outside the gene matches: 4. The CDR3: CASTTSGASTDTQYF. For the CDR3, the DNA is TGTGCCAGCACCACTAGCGGGGCTAGCACAGATACGCAGTATTTT.